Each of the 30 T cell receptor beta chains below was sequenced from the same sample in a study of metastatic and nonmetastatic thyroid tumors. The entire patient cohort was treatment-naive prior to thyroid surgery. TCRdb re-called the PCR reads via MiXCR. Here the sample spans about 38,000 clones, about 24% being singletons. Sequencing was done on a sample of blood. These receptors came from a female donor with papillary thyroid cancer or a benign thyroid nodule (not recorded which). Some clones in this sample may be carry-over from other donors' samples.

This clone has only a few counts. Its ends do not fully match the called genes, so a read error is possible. CDR3 sequence: CASRSVGNTVELFF. CDR3 nucleotide sequence: TGTGCCAGCAGGTCAGTGGGTAACACCGTGGAGCTGTTTTTT. This chain connects TRBV2 to TRBJ2-2; D uncertain. Germline V gives CDR1 SNHLY, CDR2 FYNNEI. This CDR3 spans 14 amino acids.

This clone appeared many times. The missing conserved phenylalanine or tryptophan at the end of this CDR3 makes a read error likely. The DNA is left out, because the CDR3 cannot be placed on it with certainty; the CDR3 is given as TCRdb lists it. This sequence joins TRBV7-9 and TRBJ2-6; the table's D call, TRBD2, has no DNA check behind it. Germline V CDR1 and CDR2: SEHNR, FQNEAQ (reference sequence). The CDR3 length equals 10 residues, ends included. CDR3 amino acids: CASSPYTSGV.

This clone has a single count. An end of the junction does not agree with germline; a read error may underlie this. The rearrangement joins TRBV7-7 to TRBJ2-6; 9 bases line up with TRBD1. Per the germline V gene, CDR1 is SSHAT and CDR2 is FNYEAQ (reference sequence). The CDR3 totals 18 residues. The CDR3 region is CASSPGTGIYSVSNVLTF. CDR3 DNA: TGTGCTAGCAGCCCCGGGACAGGGATATACTCTGTGTCCAACGTCCTGACTTTC.

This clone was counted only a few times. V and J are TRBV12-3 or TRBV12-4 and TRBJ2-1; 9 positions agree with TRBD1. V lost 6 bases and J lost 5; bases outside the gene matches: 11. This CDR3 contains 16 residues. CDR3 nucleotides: TGTGCCAGCAGCGTATTTTACAGGGGGCAACACAATGAGCAGTTCTTC. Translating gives CASSVFYRGQHNEQFF.

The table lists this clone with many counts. CDR3 nucleotides: TGTGCCAGCAGCTTCCGACAGGGGGCCGGAGATACGCAGTATTTT. Its translation is CASSFRQGAGDTQYF. The chain links TRBV7-2 to TRBJ2-3, with 10 bases that match TRBD1. Germline trimming cut 3 bases from V and 5 bases from J; bases unmatched to any gene: 5. Per germline, CDR1 SGHTA and CDR2 FQGNSA. This CDR3 has 15 residues.

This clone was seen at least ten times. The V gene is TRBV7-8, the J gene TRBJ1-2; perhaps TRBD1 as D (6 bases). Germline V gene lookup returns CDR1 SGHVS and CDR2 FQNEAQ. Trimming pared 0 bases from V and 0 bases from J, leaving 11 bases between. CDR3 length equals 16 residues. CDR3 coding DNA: TGTGCCAGCAGCTTAGCGGGGGCAGGGGCTAACTATGGCTACACCTTC. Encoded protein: CASSLAGAGANYGYTF.

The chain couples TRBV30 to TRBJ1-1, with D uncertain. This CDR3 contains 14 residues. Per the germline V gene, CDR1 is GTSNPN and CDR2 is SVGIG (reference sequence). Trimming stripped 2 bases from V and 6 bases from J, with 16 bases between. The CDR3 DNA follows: TGTGCCTGGAGTTTACGATGGGTATGCGCTGAAGCTTTCTTT. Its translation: CAWSLRWVCAEAFF.

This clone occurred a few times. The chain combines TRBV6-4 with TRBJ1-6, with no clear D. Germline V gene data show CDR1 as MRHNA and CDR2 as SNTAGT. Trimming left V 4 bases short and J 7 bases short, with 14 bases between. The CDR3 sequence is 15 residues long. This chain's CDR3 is CASSAGEGGNSPLHF. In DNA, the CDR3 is TGTGCCAGCAGTGCCGGCGAAGGTGGGAATTCACCCCTCCACTTT.

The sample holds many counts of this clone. This chain's CDR3 is CASREVKNTDTQYF. Written as DNA, the CDR3 is TGCGCCAGCAGGGAAGTCAAGAACACAGATACGCAGTATTTT. This chain links TRBV10-1 with TRBJ2-3; D is unclear. The CDR3 totals 14 residues. Trimming left V 6 bases short and J 2 bases short, with 12 bases between. Germline V lookup: CDR1 WNHNN, CDR2 SYGVQD (reference sequence).

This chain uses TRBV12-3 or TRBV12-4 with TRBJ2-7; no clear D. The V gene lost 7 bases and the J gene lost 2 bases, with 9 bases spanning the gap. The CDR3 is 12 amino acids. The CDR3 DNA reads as TGTGCCAGCAAGGGCACTACCTACGAGCAGTACTTC. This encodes CASKGTTYEQYF.

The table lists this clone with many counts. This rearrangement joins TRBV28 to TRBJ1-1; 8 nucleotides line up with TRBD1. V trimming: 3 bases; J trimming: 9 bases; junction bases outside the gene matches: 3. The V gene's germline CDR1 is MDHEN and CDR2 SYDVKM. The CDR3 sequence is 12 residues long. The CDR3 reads CASSFRDRKAFF. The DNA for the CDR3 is TGTGCCAGCAGTTTCCGGGACAGGAAAGCTTTCTTT.

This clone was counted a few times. The CDR3 reads CASRMGQEWVNTEAFF. CDR3 DNA: TGTGCCAGCAGGATGGGACAGGAATGGGTGAACACTGAAGCTTTCTTT. The rearrangement uses TRBV13 and TRBJ1-1; 8 bases fit TRBD1. J was trimmed by 0 bases and V by 6 bases; bases with no gene match: 9. From germline, CDR1 is PRHDT and CDR2 FYEKMQ (reference sequence). The CDR3 runs to 16 residues.

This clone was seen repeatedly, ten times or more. The CDR3 sequence: CASSRGRAINTGELFF. In DNA, the CDR3 is TGTGCCAGCAGCCGCGGGAGAGCAATCAACACCGGGGAGCTGTTTTTT. The rearrangement joins TRBV11-1 to TRBJ2-2; TRBD2 aligns across 7 bases. Germline lookup yields CDR1 SGHAT and CDR2 FQDESV (reference sequence). Germline trimming cut 5 bases from V and 2 bases from J; bases unmatched to any gene: 8. CDR3 length: 16 residues. Supplemented by reference TRBV11-1 and TRBJ2-2, the full variable domain reads EAEVAQSPRYKITEKSQAVAFWCDPISGHATLYWYRQILGQGPELLVQFQDESVVDDSQLPKDRFSAERLKGVDSTLKIQPAELGDSAMYLCASSRGRAINTGELFFGEGSRLTVL.

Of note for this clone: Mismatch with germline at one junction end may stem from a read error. The CDR3 sequence is CASINRGRFYNDQFF. The CDR3 DNA follows: TGTGCCAGCATTAACCGGGGTAGGTTCTACAATGATCAGTTCTTC. The J gene is TRBJ2-1, the V gene TRBV6-5; tentative D call: TRBD2 (5 bases). CDR3 size: 15 residues. Looked up from germline, CDR1 is MNHEY and CDR2 is SVGAGI.

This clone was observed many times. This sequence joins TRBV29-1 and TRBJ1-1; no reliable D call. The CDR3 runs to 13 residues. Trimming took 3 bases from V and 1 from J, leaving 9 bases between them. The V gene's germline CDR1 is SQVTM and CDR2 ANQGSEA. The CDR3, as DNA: TGCAGCGTTGAGGACGGGAGGAACACTGAAGCTTTCTTT. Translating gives CSVEDGRNTEAFF.

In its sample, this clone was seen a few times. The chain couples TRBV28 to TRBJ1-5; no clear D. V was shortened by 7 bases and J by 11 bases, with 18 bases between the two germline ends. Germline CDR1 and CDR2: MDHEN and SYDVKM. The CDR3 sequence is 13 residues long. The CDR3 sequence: CASTPVTFLSQHF. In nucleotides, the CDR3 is TGTGCCAGCACTCCCGTGACCTTCCTGTCCCAGCATTTT.

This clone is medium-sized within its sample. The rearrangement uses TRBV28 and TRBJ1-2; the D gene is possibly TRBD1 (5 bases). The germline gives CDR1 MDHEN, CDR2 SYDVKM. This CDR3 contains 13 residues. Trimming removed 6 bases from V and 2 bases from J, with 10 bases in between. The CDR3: CASRTALNYGYTF. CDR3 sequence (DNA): TGTGCCAGCAGGACAGCACTAAACTATGGCTACACCTTC.

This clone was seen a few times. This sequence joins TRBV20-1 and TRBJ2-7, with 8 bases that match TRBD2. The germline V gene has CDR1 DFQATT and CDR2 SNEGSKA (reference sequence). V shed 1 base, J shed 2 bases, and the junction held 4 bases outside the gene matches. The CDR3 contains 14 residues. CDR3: CSARVLAVPYEQYF. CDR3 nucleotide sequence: TGCAGTGCTAGAGTACTAGCGGTACCCTACGAGCAGTACTTC.

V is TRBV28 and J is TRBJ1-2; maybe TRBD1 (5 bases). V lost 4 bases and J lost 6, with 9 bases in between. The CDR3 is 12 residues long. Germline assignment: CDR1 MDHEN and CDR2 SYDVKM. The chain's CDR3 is CASSYGGDGYTF. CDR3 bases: TGTGCCAGCAGTTATGGGGGGGATGGCTACACCTTC.

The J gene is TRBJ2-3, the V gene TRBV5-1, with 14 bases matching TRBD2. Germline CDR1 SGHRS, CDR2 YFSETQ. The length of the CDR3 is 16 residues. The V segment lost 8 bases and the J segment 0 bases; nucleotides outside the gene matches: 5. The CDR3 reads CARETSGGVSTDTQYF. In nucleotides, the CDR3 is TGCGCCAGGGAGACTAGCGGGGGGGTGAGCACAGATACGCAGTATTTT.

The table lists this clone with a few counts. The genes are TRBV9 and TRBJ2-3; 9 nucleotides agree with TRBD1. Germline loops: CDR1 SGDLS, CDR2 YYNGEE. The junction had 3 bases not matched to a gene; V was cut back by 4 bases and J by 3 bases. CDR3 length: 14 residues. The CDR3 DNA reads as TGTGCCAGCAGCCATGACAGGGGGACAGATACGCAGTATTTT. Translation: CASSHDRGTDTQYF. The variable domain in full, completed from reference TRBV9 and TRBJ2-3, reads DSGVTQTPKHLITATGQRVTLRCSPRSGDLSVYWYQQSLDQGLQFLIQYYNGEERAKGNILERFSAQQFPDLHSELNLSSLELGDSALYFCASSHDRGTDTQYFGPGTRLTVL.

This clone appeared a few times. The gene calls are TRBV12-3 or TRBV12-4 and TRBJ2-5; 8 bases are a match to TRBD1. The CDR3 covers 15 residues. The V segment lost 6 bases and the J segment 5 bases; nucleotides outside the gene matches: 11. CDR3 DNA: TGTGCCAGCAGCCCCCTCAGGACAGGGCGGGAGACCCAGTACTTC. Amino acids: CASSPLRTGRETQYF.

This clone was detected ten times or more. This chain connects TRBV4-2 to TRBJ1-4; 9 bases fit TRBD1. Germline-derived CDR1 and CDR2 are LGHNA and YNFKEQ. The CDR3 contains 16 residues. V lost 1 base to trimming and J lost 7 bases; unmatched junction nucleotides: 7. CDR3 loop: CASSQASGTGSEKLFF. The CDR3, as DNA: TGTGCCAGCAGCCAAGCTTCCGGGACAGGGAGTGAAAAACTGTTTTTT.

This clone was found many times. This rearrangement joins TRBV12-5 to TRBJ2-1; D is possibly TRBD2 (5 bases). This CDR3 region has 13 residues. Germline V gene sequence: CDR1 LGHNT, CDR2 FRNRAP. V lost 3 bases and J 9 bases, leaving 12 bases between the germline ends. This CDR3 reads CASGLLGRVEQFF. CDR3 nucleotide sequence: TGTGCTAGTGGTTTACTAGGCCGGGTTGAGCAGTTCTTC. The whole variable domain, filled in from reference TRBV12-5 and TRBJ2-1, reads DARVTQTPRHKVTEMGQEVTMRCQPILGHNTVFWYRQTMMQGLELLAYFRNRAPLDDSGMPKDRFSAEMPDATLATLKIQPSEPRDSAVYFCASGLLGRVEQFFGPGTRLTVL.

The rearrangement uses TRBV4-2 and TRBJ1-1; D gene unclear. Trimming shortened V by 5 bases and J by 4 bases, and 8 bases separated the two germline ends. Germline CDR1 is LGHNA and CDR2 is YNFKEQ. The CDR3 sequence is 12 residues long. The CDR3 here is CASSSGGTEAFF. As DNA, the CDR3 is TGTGCCAGCAGCTCAGGCGGCACTGAAGCTTTCTTT.

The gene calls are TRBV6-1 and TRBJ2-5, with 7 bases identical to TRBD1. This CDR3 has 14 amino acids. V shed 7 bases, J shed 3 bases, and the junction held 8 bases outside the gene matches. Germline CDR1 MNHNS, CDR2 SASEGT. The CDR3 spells CASIPGTEKETQYF. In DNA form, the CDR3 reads TGTGCCAGCATCCCCGGGACAGAAAAAGAGACCCAGTACTTC.

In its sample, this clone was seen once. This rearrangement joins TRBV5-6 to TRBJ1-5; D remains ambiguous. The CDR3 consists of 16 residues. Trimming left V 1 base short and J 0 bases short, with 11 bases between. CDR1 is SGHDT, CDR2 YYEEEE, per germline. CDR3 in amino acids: CASSLLVSYSNQPQHF. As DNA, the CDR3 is TGTGCCAGCAGCTTGCTGGTGTCATATAGCAATCAGCCCCAGCATTTT.

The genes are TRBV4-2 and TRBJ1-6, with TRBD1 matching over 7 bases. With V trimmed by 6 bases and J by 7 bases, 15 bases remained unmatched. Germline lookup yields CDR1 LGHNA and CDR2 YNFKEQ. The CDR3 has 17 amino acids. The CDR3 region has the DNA TGTGCCAGCAGACCCTATACGGACAGGAGGGGGAATTCACCCCTCCACTTT. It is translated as CASRPYTDRRGNSPLHF.

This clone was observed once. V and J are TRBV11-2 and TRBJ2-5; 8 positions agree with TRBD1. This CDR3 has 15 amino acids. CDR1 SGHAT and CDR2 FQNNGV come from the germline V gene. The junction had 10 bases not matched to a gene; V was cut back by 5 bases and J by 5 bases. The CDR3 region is CASSATTGGRETQYF. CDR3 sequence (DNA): TGTGCCAGCAGCGCAACAACAGGGGGTAGGGAGACCCAGTACTTC. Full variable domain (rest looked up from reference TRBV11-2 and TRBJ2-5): EAGVAQSPRYKIIEKRQSVAFWCNPISGHATLYWYQQILGQGPKLLIQFQNNGVVDDSQLPKDRFSAERLKGVDSTLKIQPAKLEDSAVYLCASSATTGGRETQYFGPGTRLLVL.

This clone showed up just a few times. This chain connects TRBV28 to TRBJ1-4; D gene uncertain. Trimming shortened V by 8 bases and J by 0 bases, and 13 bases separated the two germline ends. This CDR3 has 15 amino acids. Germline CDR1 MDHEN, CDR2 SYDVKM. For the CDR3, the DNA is TGTGCCAGCTGCTCCCCGGGGTCAACTAATGAAAAACTGTTTTTT. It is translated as CASCSPGSTNEKLFF.